The 25 T cell receptor beta chains below all came from one sample that was sequenced in a study of human T cells and chemical hapten exposure. MiXCR was run by TCRdb on the RACE reads, yielding one entry per CDR3 protein. The sample includes roughly 50,000 distinct CDR3 sequences, around 10% of them seen just once. Specified time point: pre-sensitization, week 0. Treatment of the sample: therapeutic diphenylcyclopropenone sensitization with weekly scalp DPC. The sample consisted of whole blood, taken in connection with sensitization to the hapten diphenylcyclopropenone (DPC). The receptors come from a man aged 40-50 years with alopecia areata. Some clones in this sample may be carry-over from other donors' samples.

There are many counts of this clonotype. The chain has TRBV7-9 and TRBJ1-6; weak D call: TRBD1 (5 bases). The CDR3 is 14 residues long. Per germline, CDR1 SEHNR and CDR2 FQNEAQ (reference sequence). V was pared by 5 bases and J by 5 bases, with 10 bases between. The DNA of the CDR3 is TGTGCCAGCAGCAGGGGTCCTGATAATTCACCCCTCCACTTT. It yields the protein CASSRGPDNSPLHF.

Only a few counts were recorded for this clonotype. The chain links TRBV7-9 to TRBJ2-7; 11 bases fit TRBD2. Germline trimming cut 5 bases from V and 3 bases from J; bases unmatched to any gene: 9. This CDR3 has 16 amino acids. The V gene's germline CDR1 is SEHNR and CDR2 FQNEAQ (reference sequence). The CDR3 protein is CASSLSSGTSGYEQYF. In DNA, the CDR3 is TGTGCCAGCAGCCTGTCCTCCGGGACTAGCGGCTACGAGCAGTACTTC. The variable domain in full, completed from reference TRBV7-9 and TRBJ2-7, reads DTGVSQNPRHKITKRGQNVTFRCDPISEHNRLYWYRQTLGQGPEFLTYFQNEAQLEKSRLLSDRFSAERPKGSFSTLEIQRTEQGDSAMYLCASSLSSGTSGYEQYFGPGTRLTVT.

The sample holds many counts of this clonotype. The chain recombines TRBV27 with TRBJ2-1; TRBD2 matches at 10 bases. Germline loops: CDR1 MNHEY, CDR2 SMNVEV (reference sequence). J was trimmed by 6 bases and V by 6 bases; bases with no gene match: 11. This CDR3 spans 16 amino acids. The CDR3 DNA reads as TGTGCCAGCAGAGGCGAAACTAGCGGGAAAGGCAATGAGCAGTTCTTC. Translation gives CASRGETSGKGNEQFF.

This clonotype was seen repeatedly, ten times or more. The chain combines TRBV29-1 with TRBJ2-7; no firm D call. The V end was cut by 4 bases, the J end by 0 bases, with 16 bases between. Germline CDR1 and CDR2: SQVTM and ANQGSEA. The CDR3 has 15 residues. DNA for the CDR3: TGCAGCGTTGTAGGTCACGGTCGTAGCTCCTACGAGCAGTACTTC. Protein: CSVVGHGRSSYEQYF.

A few counts support this clonotype. The chain has TRBV5-1 and TRBJ2-7, with 11 positions matching TRBD2. The CDR3 covers 14 residues. Unmatched junction bases numbered 5, after V lost 4 bases and J lost 5 bases. Per the germline V gene, CDR1 is SGHRS and CDR2 is YFSETQ. CDR3 nucleotides: TGCGCCAGCAGCCGAACTAGCGGGAGTGACGAGCAGTACTTC. Translating gives CASSRTSGSDEQYF.

This clonotype was found a few times. This chain connects TRBV20-1 to TRBJ2-1; D is unresolved. The CDR3 contains 12 residues. CDR1 is DFQATT and CDR2 is SNEGSKA in the germline V gene (reference sequence). V was pared by 5 bases and J by 9 bases, with 14 bases between. The CDR3 nucleotides are TGCAGTGCTTTGGCGGCGAGGCGTGAGCAGTTCTTC. It is translated as CSALAARREQFF.

There are many counts of this clonotype. The gene calls are TRBV5-5 and TRBJ2-7, with D unclear. The V end lost 2 bases, the J end lost 3 bases, and 9 bases lay between the germline ends. Germline CDR1 SGHKS, CDR2 YYEKEE (reference sequence). CDR3 size: 13 residues. CDR3 in DNA: TGTGCCAGCAGCTTAGGCCACCTCTACGAGCAGTACTTC. It codes for CASSLGHLYEQYF. The full variable domain, completed using reference TRBV5-5 and TRBJ2-7, is DAGVTQSPTHLIKTRGQQVTLRCSPISGHKSVSWYQQVLGQGPQFIFQYYEKEERGRGNFPDRFSARQFPNYSSELNVNALLLGDSALYLCASSLGHLYEQYFGPGTRLTVT.

Ten or more counts support this clonotype. This chain joins TRBV7-9 and TRBJ1-1; the match to TRBD1 covers 9 bases. The V segment lost 1 base and the J segment 3 bases; nucleotides outside the gene matches: 3. This CDR3 contains 15 residues. CDR1 SEHNR and CDR2 FQNEAQ come from the germline V gene (reference sequence). The CDR3 sequence is CASSLVGQGDTEAFF. The CDR3 nucleotides are TGTGCCAGCAGCTTAGTGGGACAGGGTGACACTGAAGCTTTCTTT.

The chain has TRBV3-1 and TRBJ2-7; D is uncertain. Germline V gives CDR1 LGHDT, CDR2 YNNKEL (reference sequence). V was shortened by 4 bases and J by 9 bases, with 16 bases between the two germline ends. The CDR3 is made up of 13 amino acids. The CDR3 protein is CASSPRTTTGQYF. In DNA, the CDR3 is TGTGCCAGCAGCCCAAGAACTACAACGGGGCAGTACTTC.

The V gene is TRBV20-1, the J gene TRBJ2-7, with a tentative D call TRBD2 (6 bases). This CDR3 has 14 residues. Germline CDR1 and CDR2: DFQATT and SNEGSKA (reference sequence). Trimming removed 3 bases at V and 0 bases at J, with 12 bases between. Here the CDR3 DNA reads TGCAGTGCTAGGCGCGGGGAGAGCTCCTACGAGCAGTACTTC. Its translation is CSARRGESSYEQYF.

The chain couples TRBV4-1 to TRBJ2-3; TRBD1 or TRBD2 may be the D gene (5 bases each). The CDR3 is 14 residues long. Trimming took 5 bases from V and 4 from J, leaving 13 bases between them. Looked up from germline, CDR1 is MGHRA and CDR2 is YSYEKL. CDR3 DNA: TGCGCCAGCAGCTTCCAGAGGGGCGCAGATACGCAGTATTTT. Protein product: CASSFQRGADTQYF.

This clonotype was picked up a small number of times. V usage is TRBV6-5 and J usage is TRBJ2-7; 9 nucleotides agree with TRBD2. Trimming removed 0 bases from V and 7 bases from J; junction bases left unmatched: 10. The CDR3 sequence is 16 residues long. Germline CDR1 reads MNHEY; CDR2 reads SVGAGI. The CDR3 reads CASSYSKASGTGEQYF. CDR3 coding DNA: TGTGCCAGCAGTTACTCGAAGGCTAGCGGGACGGGGGAGCAGTACTTC.

There are many counts of this clonotype. The rearrangement uses TRBV19 and TRBJ2-5, with TRBD2 matching over 14 bases. Germline V lookup: CDR1 LNHDA, CDR2 SQIVND (reference sequence). The CDR3 is made up of 17 amino acids. J lost 1 base, V lost 1 base, and 2 bases had no gene match. CDR3 DNA: TGTGCCAGTAGTATAGGACTAGCGGGAGGGGGCCAAGAGACCCAGTACTTC. Protein: CASSIGLAGGGQETQYF. Full variable domain (rest looked up from reference TRBV19 and TRBJ2-5): DGGITQSPKYLFRKEGQNVTLSCEQNLNHDAMYWYRQDPGQGLRLIYYSQIVNDFQKGDIAEGYSVSREKKESFPLTVTSAQKNPTAFYLCASSIGLAGGGQETQYFGPGTRLLVL.

The V and J genes are TRBV5-1 and TRBJ2-5; no firm D call. The CDR3 is 14 residues long. Germline CDR1 is SGHRS and CDR2 is YFSETQ. Trimming shortened V by 4 bases and J by 2 bases, and 12 bases separated the two germline ends. The CDR3 region is CASSPRTAQETQYF. As DNA, the CDR3 is TGCGCCAGCAGCCCGAGGACGGCGCAAGAGACCCAGTACTTC.

The V and J genes are TRBV12-3 or TRBV12-4 and TRBJ1-1; TRBD1 matches at 9 bases. With 3 bases clipped from V and 6 bases from J, the junction kept 5 bases outside the gene matches. The CDR3 length is 14 residues. The CDR3: CASSFTRTGAEAFF. The DNA of the CDR3 is TGTGCCAGCAGTTTTACTAGGACAGGGGCTGAAGCTTTCTTT.

As concerns this clonotype: This may arise from a read error, as a much more abundant clone is one base away. This rearrangement joins TRBV7-2 to TRBJ2-7; 10 positions match TRBD1. The germline CDR1 and CDR2 sequences are SGHTA and FQGNSA. The CDR3 is 15 residues long. CDR3 DNA: TGTGTCAGCAGCTTGATCGGGACAGGGGCCCACGAGCAGTACTTC. This sequence encodes CVSSLIGTGAHEQYF.

The V gene is TRBV28, the J gene TRBJ2-2; D unclear. CDR1 is MDHEN and CDR2 is SYDVKM in the germline V gene. The V end was cut by 3 bases, the J end by 11 bases, with 10 bases between. The CDR3 sequence is 12 residues long. The CDR3 reads CASSFPRSELFF. The DNA for the CDR3 is TGTGCCAGCAGTTTTCCCCGGAGCGAGCTGTTTTTT.

There are a few counts of this clonotype. The chain is built from TRBV2 and TRBJ2-1, with D perhaps being TRBD1 or TRBD2 (5 bases each). Germline V lookup: CDR1 SNHLY, CDR2 FYNNEI. The CDR3 has 12 amino acids. The V gene lost 5 bases and the J gene lost 7 bases, with 9 bases spanning the gap. CDR3: CASSLEGNEQFF. DNA for the CDR3: TGTGCCAGCAGTCTAGAGGGGAATGAGCAGTTCTTC.

This clonotype was seen ten or more times. This CDR3 is CAIREEGFSYEQYF. The CDR3 nucleotides are TGTGCCATCCGAGAGGAGGGCTTCTCCTACGAGCAGTACTTC. V is TRBV10-3 and J is TRBJ2-7; perhaps TRBD2 as D (6 bases). This CDR3 spans 14 amino acids. V was clipped by 8 bases and J by 0 bases, with 14 bases between them. CDR1 is ENHRY and CDR2 is SYGVKD in the germline V gene.

Of note for this clonotype: Its ends do not fully match the called genes, so a read error is possible. This chain connects TRBV7-6 to TRBJ2-6; D ambiguous. Germline-derived CDR1 and CDR2 are SGHVS and FNYEAQ. The CDR3 runs to 15 residues. The CDR3 loop is CASSLAASGTNVLTF. The CDR3 nucleotides are TGTGCCAGCAGCTTAGCGGCCTCTGGGACCAACGTCCTGACTTTC.

This rearrangement joins TRBV29-1 to TRBJ2-7; D is tentatively TRBD1 or TRBD2 (6 bases each). The CDR3 is 13 amino acids. CDR1 SQVTM and CDR2 ANQGSEA come from the germline V gene. V was cut by 4 bases and J by 2 bases, with 12 bases left in between. The CDR3 here is CSVGSGAPYEQYF. DNA for the CDR3: TGCAGCGTTGGTTCGGGGGCCCCCTACGAGCAGTACTTC.

A note on this clonotype: This may arise from a read error, as a much more abundant clone is one base away. V and J are TRBV20-1 and TRBJ2-1, with 11 bases aligning to TRBD2. CDR3 size: 14 residues. The V gene's germline CDR1 is DFQATT and CDR2 SNEGSKA (reference sequence). The CDR3 DNA reads TGCAGAGCTACCGGACTAGCGGGTTACAATGAGCAGTTCTTC. Encoded protein: CRATGLAGYNEQFF.

This clonotype was picked up a small number of times. J is TRBJ2-3 and V is TRBV7-9; either TRBD1 or TRBD2 may supply D (5 bases each). Germline V gene lookup returns CDR1 SEHNR and CDR2 FQNEAQ (reference sequence). Trimming took 4 bases from V and 1 from J, leaving 9 bases between them. The CDR3 runs 14 residues. CDR3: CASSWGSGTDTQYF. The CDR3 DNA sequence: TGTGCCAGCAGCTGGGGGTCAGGCACAGATACGCAGTATTTT.

This clonotype has more than one count but fewer than ten. The V gene is TRBV12-3 or TRBV12-4, the J gene TRBJ2-3, with 8 bases lining up with TRBD1. This CDR3 is 15 amino acids long. The J segment lost 5 bases and the V segment lost 1 base, leaving 5 bases of the junction unmatched. Written as DNA, the CDR3 is TGTGCCAGCAGTTTAGATGGCAGGGGGCAAGATACGCAGTATTTT. This translates into CASSLDGRGQDTQYF.

This clonotype was seen at least ten times. This chain connects TRBV6-5 to TRBJ2-3; 10 bases are a match to TRBD1. Germline CDR1 and CDR2: MNHEY and SVGAGI. The trim removed 10 bases at V and 5 bases at J, leaving 12 bases unmatched. CDR3 length: 15 residues. CDR3: CATSIPGQGKDTQYF. The CDR3 nucleotides are TGTGCCACCTCTATCCCGGGACAGGGGAAAGATACGCAGTATTTT.